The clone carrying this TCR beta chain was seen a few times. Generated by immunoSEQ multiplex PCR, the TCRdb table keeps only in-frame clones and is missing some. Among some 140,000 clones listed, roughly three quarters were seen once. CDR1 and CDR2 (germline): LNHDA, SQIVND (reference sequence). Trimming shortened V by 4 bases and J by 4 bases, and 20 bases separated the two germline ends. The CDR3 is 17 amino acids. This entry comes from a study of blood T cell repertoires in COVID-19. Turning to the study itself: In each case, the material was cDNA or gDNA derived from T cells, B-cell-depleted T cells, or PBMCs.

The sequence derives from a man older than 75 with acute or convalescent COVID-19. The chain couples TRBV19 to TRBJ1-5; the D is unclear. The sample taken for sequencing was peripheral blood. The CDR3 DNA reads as TGTGCCAGTAGTACGAGTGTTAGCCGGCCAAAAAATCAGCCCCAGCATTTT. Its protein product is CASSTSVSRPKNQPQHF.